This TCR beta chain was recovered during a study of CD8 T cells in Susac syndrome. General observations from the study: Susac-specific public clones were found in total CD8+ and CD8+ TEMRA repertoires, numbering roughly 15 and five, respectively.

With regard to this clonotype: As yet, its antigen is unknown.

RNA in amounts of about 0.5 to 1 ug was reverse transcribed with random hexamers. With immunoSEQ multiplex PCR, TCR beta CDR3 was amplified across 54 Vbeta and 13 Jbeta. MiXCR, run by TCRdb on the immunoSEQ multiplex PCR reads, gives a single entry per CDR3 protein. The data show 80,000 or so distinct CDR3 sequences, roughly 96% seen once. V was clipped by 4 bases and J by 8 bases, with 12 bases between them. This CDR3 is built from 12 residues. CDR1 and CDR2 from the germline V gene are SGDLS and YYNGEE. Sequencing was carried out using CD8+ T cells from PBMCs. The sequence came from a human donor with Susac syndrome. The chain joins TRBV9 to TRBJ1-2; no clear D gene. CDR3 in amino acids: CASSTDLLGYTF. In DNA, the CDR3 is TGTGCCAGCAGCACAGACCTTCTGGGCTACACCTTC.